This T cell receptor beta chain was identified during a study of technical replicates of blood from several donors. The repertoire was sequenced with immunoSEQ multiplex PCR; TCRdb's copy has only in-frame clones and lacks some. The data contain about 73,000 clones, roughly nine tenths of them seen just once; the ten biggest clones take up approximately 4.6%. The V end was cut by 3 bases, the J end by 2 bases, with 11 bases between. The CDR3 spans 14 residues. Germline V CDR1 and CDR2: SGHVS, FQNEAQ. The sequence was obtained from a human donor in good health. Some clones in this sample may be carry-over from other donors' samples. This sequence joins TRBV7-8 and TRBJ2-7, with D perhaps matching TRBD2 (6 bases). Sequencing was done on a sample of PBMCs. CDR3 bases: TGTGCCAGCAGCTTCGGGGGTTTGGCCTACGAGCAGTACTTC. Amino acid sequence: CASSFGGLAYEQYF. Looking up the rest from reference TRBV7-8 and TRBJ2-7 gives the full variable domain: GAGVSQSPRYKVAKRGQDVALRCDPISGHVSLFWYQQALGQGPEFLTYFQNEAQLDKSGLPSDRFFAERPEGSVSTLKIQRTQQEDSAVYLCASSFGGLAYEQYFGPGTRLTVT.